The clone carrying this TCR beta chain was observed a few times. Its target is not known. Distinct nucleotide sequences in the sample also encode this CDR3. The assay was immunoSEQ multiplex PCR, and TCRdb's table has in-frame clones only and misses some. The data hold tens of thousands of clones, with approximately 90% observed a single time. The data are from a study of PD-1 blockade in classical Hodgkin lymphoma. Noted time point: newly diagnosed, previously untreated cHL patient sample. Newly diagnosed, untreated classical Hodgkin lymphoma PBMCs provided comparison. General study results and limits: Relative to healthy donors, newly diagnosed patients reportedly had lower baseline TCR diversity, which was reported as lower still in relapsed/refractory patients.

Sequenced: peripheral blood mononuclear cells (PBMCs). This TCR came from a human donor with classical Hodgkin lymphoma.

CDR3 sequence reads: CASSRTSGKQFF. DNA of the CDR3: TGTGCCAGCAGCAGGACTAGCGGGAAGCAGTTCTTC. The rearrangement uses TRBV5-8 and TRBJ2-1, with TRBD2 matching over 12 bases. Germline V gene data show CDR1 as SGHTS and CDR2 as YDEGEE. There are 12 residues in the CDR3. Unmatched junction bases numbered 1, after V lost 4 bases and J lost 11 bases.